Listed below are T cell receptor beta chains from one sample, sequenced in a study of blood T cell repertoires in COVID-19. Produced via immunoSEQ multiplex PCR; TCRdb's table is partial and in-frame only. The sample lists about 250,000 clones, 88% occurring once. The source material was peripheral blood. The origin of the receptors is a woman in her twenties or thirties with COVID-19, enrolled during active disease. Each CDR3 is given with its conserved first and last residue. A D gene is named only where the DNA matches it firmly. Where a row states a size, it is once, few, many or the class of an expanded clone; other rows omit it.

D gene,clone size,V gene,J gene,CDR3 protein,CDR3 DNA
NA,NA,TRBV10-1,TRBJ1-1,CASSPSGFTEAFF,TGCGCCAGCAGCCCAAGCGGGTTTACTGAAGCTTTCTTT
NA,NA,TRBV10-3,TRBJ1-4,CAIGGGDPNEKLFF,TGTGCCATCGGCGGGGGGGACCCTAATGAAAAACTGTTTTTT
NA,medium-sized,TRBV6-5,TRBJ1-5,CASSPSAGGNQPQHF,TGTGCCAGCAGTCCCTCGGCCGGGGGCAATCAGCCCCAGCATTTT
NA,NA,TRBV7-2,TRBJ2-1,CASSRDISSYNEQFF,TGTGCCAGCAGCCGTGACATAAGCTCCTACAATGAGCAGTTCTTC
NA,NA,TRBV7-9,TRBJ2-4,CASSLGGREGAKNIQYF,TGTGCCAGCAGCTTAGGAGGGCGGGAAGGGGCCAAAAACATTCAGTACTTC
NA,few,TRBV7-9,TRBJ1-3,CASSRGDSFGNTIYF,TGTGCCAGCAGCCGCGGCGACAGCTTCGGAAACACCATATATTTT
NA,NA,TRBV6-6,TRBJ1-1,CASTSSGGGPEAFF,TGTGCCAGCACCTCTTCCGGGGGGGGGCCTGAAGCTTTCTTT
NA,NA,TRBV30,TRBJ2-3,CAWSFLQGTDTQYF,TGTGCCTGGAGTTTTCTTCAGGGGACAGATACGCAGTATTTT
TRBD1,NA,TRBV27,TRBJ2-5,CASSLGDRPQETQYF,TGTGCCAGCAGTTTAGGGGACAGGCCACAAGAGACCCAGTACTTC
TRBD1,NA,TRBV28,TRBJ2-3,CASSPWTGSTDTQYF,TGTGCCAGCAGTCCATGGACAGGGAGCACAGATACGCAGTATTTT
NA,NA,TRBV6-2/TRBV6-3,TRBJ1-1,CASSRGYEAFF,TGTGCCAGCAGTCGGGGATATGAAGCTTTCTTT
NA,NA,TRBV6-5,TRBJ1-5,CASSPPGHRNQPQHF,TGTGCCAGCAGTCCCCCGGGACACCGCAATCAGCCCCAGCATTTT
TRBD2,NA,TRBV5-6,TRBJ2-3,CASSPRLAGVVNTQYF,TGTGCCAGCAGCCCCCGACTAGCGGGAGTGGTGAATACGCAGTATTTT
NA,once,TRBV5-5,TRBJ1-1,CASSFIPGEITEAFF,TGTGCCAGCAGCTTCATCCCCGGGGAGATAACTGAAGCTTTCTTT
NA,NA,TRBV2,TRBJ2-3,CASIGGDTQYF,TGTGCCAGCATTGGCGGAGATACGCAGTATTTT
TRBD1,NA,TRBV6-2/TRBV6-3,TRBJ1-1,CASSYSRTGYQTEAFF,TGTGCCAGCAGTTACTCGCGGACAGGCTACCAGACTGAAGCTTTCTTT
NA,few,TRBV5-1,TRBJ2-2,CASSRPPGEKSTGELFF,TGCGCCAGCAGCAGACCCCCAGGGGAAAAGAGCACCGGGGAGCTGTTTTTT